These 23 T cell receptor beta chains share one sample of origin, sequenced in a study of cytomegalovirus exposure and HLA in healthy donors. The primer mix had 60 Vbeta and 13 Jbeta primers. Data came from immunoSEQ multiplex PCR; TCRdb stores just in-frame clones and leaves some out. The sample lists about 180,000 clones, 80% seen once, with 6% to 7.5% in the top ten. The sample comprised PBMCs. These receptors were obtained from a man younger than 40 in good health and CMV-seropositive.

The chain couples TRBV7-2 to TRBJ1-5; D call uncertain. The CDR3 is made up of 14 amino acids. V lost 0 bases and J 0 bases, leaving 3 bases between the germline ends. Germline V lookup: CDR1 SGHTA, CDR2 FQGNSA. This chain's CDR3 is CASSLASSNQPQHF. In DNA form, the CDR3 reads TGTGCCAGCAGCTTAGCCAGTAGCAATCAGCCCCAGCATTTT.

CDR3 bases: TGTGCCAGCAGTTTAGGAGGGCAGACCTCTGGAAACACCATATATTTT. It codes for CASSLGGQTSGNTIYF. The chain has TRBV28 and TRBJ1-3; D gene uncertain. Germline CDR1 and CDR2: MDHEN and SYDVKM. Trimming removed 2 bases from V and 0 bases from J, with 11 bases in between. The CDR3 spans 16 residues. Full variable domain (missing parts from reference TRBV28 and TRBJ1-3): DVKVTQSSRYLVKRTGEKVFLECVQDMDHENMFWYRQDPGLGLRLIYFSYDVKMKEKGDIPEGYSVSREKKERFSLILESASTNQTSMYLCASSLGGQTSGNTIYFGEGSWLTVV.

The chain has TRBV18 and TRBJ1-1; D unclear. Germline values: CDR1 KGHSH, CDR2 LQKENI. Trimming cost V 3 bases and J 1 base, with 12 bases left between them. This CDR3 has 15 amino acids. The CDR3 protein is CASSPGLTENTEAFF. CDR3 bases: TGTGCCAGCTCACCGGGCCTCACTGAGAACACTGAAGCTTTCTTT.

This chain uses TRBV28 with TRBJ2-2, with D tentatively TRBD2 (5 bases). The CDR3 is 14 residues long. V lost 6 bases and J lost 7, with 15 bases in between. Germline V gene lookup returns CDR1 MDHEN and CDR2 SYDVKM. CDR3 amino acids: CASRESGDGGELFF. The CDR3 nucleotides read TGTGCCAGCAGAGAGAGCGGTGACGGCGGGGAGCTGTTTTTT.

This clone was counted a few times. This rearrangement joins TRBV6-1 to TRBJ1-4, with 7 bases aligning to TRBD1. CDR1 is MNHNS and CDR2 is SASEGT in the germline V gene. V lost 6 bases and J lost 11; bases outside the gene matches: 9. The length of the CDR3 is 13 residues. The CDR3 loop reads CASRDKGQPKLFF. The CDR3 DNA is TGTGCCAGCAGGGATAAGGGACAGCCTAAACTGTTTTTT.

The V gene is TRBV2, the J gene TRBJ2-1; 15 nucleotides agree with TRBD2. Trimming took 8 bases from V and 2 from J; bases not matched to a gene: 10. Per germline, CDR1 SNHLY and CDR2 FYNNEI. CDR3 length: 18 residues. CDR3 bases: TGTGCCAGCGTAAGAGGGACTAGCGGGAGGCTCCCCTACAATGAGCAGTTCTTC. Its protein is CASVRGTSGRLPYNEQFF.

This clone came up a few times. The chain uses TRBV6-6 and TRBJ2-2, with 9 bases aligning to TRBD1. CDR3 length: 16 residues. CDR1 MNHNY and CDR2 SVGAGI come from the germline V gene (reference sequence). Trimming removed 6 bases from V and 4 bases from J; junction bases left unmatched: 9. The CDR3 region has the DNA TGTGCCAGCAGGTTCCGGGACAGGGTGGTCACCGGGGAGCTGTTTTTT. Encoded protein: CASRFRDRVVTGELFF.

This clone was picked up one time. The chain combines TRBV4-2 with TRBJ1-5; unclear D gene. This CDR3 comprises 15 residues. The germline V gene encodes CDR1 LGHNA and CDR2 YNFKEQ. V dropped 0 bases and J dropped 11 bases, with 17 bases sitting between them. The CDR3 reads CASSQERPRDGTQHF. CDR3 DNA: TGTGCCAGCAGCCAAGAGCGGCCCCGCGACGGAACCCAGCATTTT.

The chain is built from TRBV27 and TRBJ2-5; 7 bases match TRBD1. Germline assignment: CDR1 MNHEY and CDR2 SMNVEV (reference sequence). CDR3 length: 15 amino acids. J lost 0 bases, V lost 3 bases, and 4 bases had no gene match. CDR3 loop: CASSFRTGYQETQYF. For the CDR3, the DNA is TGTGCCAGCAGTTTTCGGACAGGATACCAAGAGACCCAGTACTTC.

V and J are TRBV5-4 and TRBJ2-7, with D possibly being TRBD1 (5 bases). The CDR3 consists of 14 residues. The V gene lost 4 bases and the J gene lost 2 bases, with 13 bases spanning the gap. Germline V gene data show CDR1 as SGHNT and CDR2 as YYREEE (reference sequence). In nucleotides, the CDR3 is TGTGCCAGCAGCCCCCAGGGTTCAACCTACGAGCAGTACTTC. It specifies CASSPQGSTYEQYF.

This chain connects TRBV28 to TRBJ2-3; D is possibly TRBD1 (6 bases). The ends were cut back, 2 bases at V and 4 bases at J, with 13 bases in the middle. The CDR3 has 15 amino acids. Germline CDR1 is MDHEN and CDR2 is SYDVKM. CDR3: CASSLGSGVADTQYF. In nucleotides, the CDR3 is TGTGCCAGCAGTTTAGGGTCAGGGGTGGCAGATACGCAGTATTTT.

The J gene is TRBJ1-6, the V gene TRBV29-1; tentative D call: TRBD1 (6 bases). The CDR3 runs 14 residues. The V and J ends lost 7 bases and 10 bases respectively, with 20 bases between them. From germline, CDR1 is SQVTM and CDR2 ANQGSEA. This CDR3 reads CSARIQGRGSPLHF. As DNA, the CDR3 is TGCAGCGCTCGGATACAGGGTCGCGGCTCACCCCTCCACTTT.

The rearrangement links TRBV4-2 to TRBJ1-4; D is ambiguous. Germline V gene sequence: CDR1 LGHNA, CDR2 YNFKEQ. Trimming shortened V by 3 bases and J by 6 bases, and 17 bases separated the two germline ends. The CDR3 covers 16 residues. CDR3 in amino acids: CASSHISPRVYEKLFF. The CDR3 DNA sequence: TGTGCCAGCAGCCACATCTCCCCTCGCGTATATGAAAAACTGTTTTTT.

The V gene is TRBV6-4, the J gene TRBJ1-2, with TRBD1 matching over 10 bases. V shed 5 bases, J shed 4 bases, and the junction held 4 bases outside the gene matches. Germline V gene lookup returns CDR1 MRHNA and CDR2 SNTAGT. CDR3 length equals 14 residues. The CDR3 nucleotides read TGTGCCAGCAGTCCGGGACAGGGGAGCTATGGCTACACCTTC. This sequence encodes CASSPGQGSYGYTF.

The V and J genes are TRBV7-9 and TRBJ2-7; 9 positions agree with TRBD2. Germline V gene lookup returns CDR1 SEHNR and CDR2 FQNEAQ (reference sequence). The CDR3 loop spans 16 amino acids. Unmatched junction bases numbered 6, after V lost 0 bases and J lost 3 bases. The CDR3 bases are TGTGCCAGCAGCTTAGCTAGCGGGGGCCTTGACTACGAGCAGTACTTC. It codes for CASSLASGGLDYEQYF.

This clone was seen once. V and J are TRBV7-2 and TRBJ1-2; 9 bases fit TRBD1. The CDR3 totals 14 residues. CDR1 is SGHTA, CDR2 FQGNSA, per germline. V dropped 3 bases and J dropped 7; count of bases not matched to a gene: 6. CDR3 residues: CASSFRGQGLGYTF. DNA of the CDR3: TGTGCCAGCAGCTTCAGGGGACAGGGCCTTGGCTACACCTTC.

This rearrangement joins TRBV5-1 to TRBJ1-1; D is perhaps TRBD1 (6 bases). V dropped 4 bases and J dropped 0 bases, with 19 bases sitting between them. Germline V lookup: CDR1 SGHRS, CDR2 YFSETQ. CDR3 size: 17 residues. Written as DNA, the CDR3 is TGCGCCAGCAGCCCGCCCGGGGGGGCACCTATGAACACTGAAGCTTTCTTT. Encoded protein: CASSPPGGAPMNTEAFF. Filled out from reference TRBV5-1 and TRBJ1-1, the complete variable domain reads KAGVTQTPRYLIKTRGQQVTLSCSPISGHRSVSWYQQTPGQGLQFLFEYFSETQRNKGNFPGRFSGRQFSNSRSEMNVSTLELGDSALYLCASSPPGGAPMNTEAFFGQGTRLTVV.

This chain joins TRBV15 and TRBJ2-3, with D unclear. In germline, CDR1 is LNHNV, CDR2 YYDKDF (reference sequence). V lost 0 bases and J lost 0, with 13 bases in between. This CDR3 contains 17 residues. The CDR3 is CATSRDPRRSSTDTQYF. The CDR3 bases are TGTGCCACCAGCAGAGACCCCCGGCGGTCTAGCACAGATACGCAGTATTTT. The complete variable domain, with remaining parts taken from reference TRBV15 and TRBJ2-3, reads DAMVIQNPRYQVTQFGKPVTLSCSQTLNHNVMYWYQQKSSQAPKLLFHYYDKDFNNEADTPDNFQSRRPNTSFCFLDIRSPGLGDTAMYLCATSRDPRRSSTDTQYFGPGTRLTVL.

The chain combines TRBV27 with TRBJ2-1; 9 positions match TRBD2. Per the germline V gene, CDR1 is MNHEY and CDR2 is SMNVEV (reference sequence). V lost 5 bases, J lost 5 bases, and 7 bases stayed unmatched. The CDR3 extends over 15 amino acids. The CDR3 region has the DNA TGTGCCAGCAGTGTTCCTAGCGGGGCGAACAATGAGCAGTTCTTC. This sequence encodes CASSVPSGANNEQFF.

This chain joins TRBV6-4 and TRBJ2-2; the match to TRBD2 covers 7 bases. CDR1 is MRHNA, CDR2 SNTAGT, per germline. The CDR3 loop spans 14 amino acids. V lost 2 bases to trimming and J lost 6 bases; unmatched junction nucleotides: 3. CDR3 bases: TGTGCCAGCAGTGACCCGGGGGGTGCCGGGGAGCTGTTTTTT. Protein sequence: CASSDPGGAGELFF.

This clone was counted a few times. CDR3 in amino acids: CASSPRRGGETQYF. The CDR3 nucleotides read TGTGCCAGCAGCCCGAGGCGGGGAGGGGAGACCCAGTACTTC. The chain has TRBV2 and TRBJ2-5, with TRBD2 identical over 7 bases. CDR1 is SNHLY and CDR2 is FYNNEI in the germline V gene. This CDR3 spans 14 amino acids. V lost 6 bases to trimming and J lost 5 bases; unmatched junction nucleotides: 9.

The chain has TRBV7-8 and TRBJ1-5; tentative D call: TRBD1 (5 bases). The germline CDR1 and CDR2 sequences are SGHVS and FQNEAQ. The CDR3 is made up of 18 amino acids. V lost 4 bases and J 6 bases, leaving 25 bases between the germline ends. The CDR3 region has the DNA TGTGCCAGCAGCTCGAATTCCAGGGTAGCGGGATCGTCTCAGCCCCAGCATTTT. It translates to CASSSNSRVAGSSQPQHF.

The chain joins TRBV4-1 to TRBJ2-7; D is uncertain. The germline CDR1 and CDR2 sequences are MGHRA and YSYEKL. The germline V and J ends were trimmed by 5 bases and 0 bases, with 8 bases remaining between them. CDR3 length: 13 amino acids. CDR3 sequence reads: CASSIVHSYEQYF. The CDR3 DNA reads TGCGCCAGCAGCATAGTTCACTCCTACGAGCAGTACTTC.